The clone carrying this T cell receptor (beta chain) was found a few times. Those donors who had ophthalmopathy presented with moderate-to-severe activity, a CAS of ≥3, a NOSPECS of ≥4 and a duration under 3 months. The PBMCs were taken from roughly 10 ml of fresh peripheral blood. Amplified material comprised TCR beta CDR3 regions derived from RNA transcripts. An opening RT-PCR round employed HTBI primers and preceded a second-round multiplex PCR. TCRdb independently ran MiXCR on the multiplex PCR reads; one entry per CDR3 protein. The repertoire has over 650,000 distinct CDR3 sequences, under 50% of them found once; the top ten carry over 2.5%. This specimen belongs to a study of Graves' ophthalmopathy and Graves' hyperthyroidism. Study overall: The collection of peripheral blood took place at initial diagnosis, before any treatment.

The CDR3 totals 14 residues. V lost 1 base and J lost 4, with 12 bases in between. Germline V gene lookup returns CDR1 SGHDT and CDR2 YYEEEE. Material for sequencing was peripheral blood. This TCR derives from an adult man with Graves' ophthalmopathy. This chain connects TRBV5-6 to TRBJ2-7, with D unresolved. As DNA, the CDR3 is TGTGCCAGCAGCTTGATAGGCGACCCTTACGAGCAGTACTTC. Translating gives CASSLIGDPYEQYF. The full variable domain, rest sourced from reference TRBV5-6 and TRBJ2-7, is DAGVTQSPTHLIKTRGQQVTLRCSPKSGHDTVSWYQQALGQGPQFIFQYYEEEERQRGNFPDRFSGHQFPNYSSELNVNALLLGDSALYLCASSLIGDPYEQYFGPGTRLTVT.